One T cell receptor (beta chain) is described in this entry. Germline V lookup: CDR1 MDHEN, CDR2 SYDVKM. The CDR3 totals 12 residues. V was clipped by 8 bases and J by 8 bases, with 15 bases between them. This sample was taken from a study of blood T cell repertoires in COVID-19. TCRdb's copy holds only in-frame clones and misses some; the assay was immunoSEQ multiplex PCR. The sample includes 90,000 to 140,000 clones, about 80% of them seen just once. The sample was peripheral blood. This rearrangement joins TRBV28 to TRBJ1-2, with TRBD1 as a possible D gene (5 bases). The TCR was taken from a woman aged 70-85 years with acute or convalescent COVID-19. This chain's CDR3 is CASHGGGNGYTF. The CDR3 nucleotides read TGTGCCAGCCATGGTGGGGGGAACGGCTACACCTTC.